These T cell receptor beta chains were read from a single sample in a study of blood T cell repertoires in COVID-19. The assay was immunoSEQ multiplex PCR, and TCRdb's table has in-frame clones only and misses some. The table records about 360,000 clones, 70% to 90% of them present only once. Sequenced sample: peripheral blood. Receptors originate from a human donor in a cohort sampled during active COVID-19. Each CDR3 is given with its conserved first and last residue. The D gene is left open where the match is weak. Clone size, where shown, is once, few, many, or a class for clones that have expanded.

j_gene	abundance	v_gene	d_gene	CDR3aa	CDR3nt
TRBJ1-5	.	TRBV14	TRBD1	CASSQGQGGGQPQHF	TGTGCCAGCAGCCAAGGACAGGGGGGTGGTCAGCCCCAGCATTTT
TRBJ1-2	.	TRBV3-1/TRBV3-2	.	CASSHARDTYGYTF	TGTGCCAGCAGCCATGCCAGGGACACCTATGGCTACACCTTC
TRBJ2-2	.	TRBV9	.	CASSVGTPAGELFF	TGTGCCAGCAGCGTGGGGACTCCAGCCGGGGAGCTGTTTTTT
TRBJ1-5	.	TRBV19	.	CASSTDRFNQPQHF	TGTGCCAGTAGTACCGACAGGTTCAATCAGCCCCAGCATTTT
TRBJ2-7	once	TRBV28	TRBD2	CASSLGLAGGSAPYEQYF	TGTGCCAGCAGTTTAGGTCTAGCGGGAGGTTCGGCCCCCTACGAGCAGTACTTC
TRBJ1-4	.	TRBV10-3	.	CAISESQWRNEKLFF	TGTGCCATCAGTGAGTCCCAATGGAGAAATGAAAAACTGTTTTTT
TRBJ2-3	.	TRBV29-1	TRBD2	CSAETSGLTDTQYF	TGCAGCGCCGAGACTAGCGGGTTGACAGATACGCAGTATTTT
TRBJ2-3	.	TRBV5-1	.	CASSIFGAGSTDTQYF	TGCGCCAGCAGCATATTTGGGGCGGGGAGCACAGATACGCAGTATTTT
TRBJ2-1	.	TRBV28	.	CASSTGYDEQFF	TGTGCCAGCAGCACAGGGTACGATGAGCAGTTCTTC
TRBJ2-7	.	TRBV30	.	CAWSGGLAHEQYF	TGTGCCTGGAGTGGGGGGCTCGCCCACGAGCAGTACTTC
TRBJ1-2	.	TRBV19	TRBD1	CASSQGQANYGYTF	TGTGCCAGTAGCCAGGGACAGGCTAACTATGGCTACACCTTC
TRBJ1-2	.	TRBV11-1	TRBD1	CASSDDRVAGYTF	TGTGCCAGCAGCGATGACAGGGTTGCGGGCTACACCTTC
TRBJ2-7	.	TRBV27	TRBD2	CASTPRAGSSYEQYF	TGTGCCAGCACCCCTCGAGCGGGGAGCTCCTACGAGCAGTACTTC
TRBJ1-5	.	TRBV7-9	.	CASSRGTNQPQHF	TGTGCCAGCAGCCGCGGGACTAATCAGCCCCAGCATTTT
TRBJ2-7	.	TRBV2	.	CASSPQGVTAEQYF	TGTGCCAGCAGTCCTCAGGGTGTGACAGCCGAGCAGTACTTC
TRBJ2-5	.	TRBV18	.	CASSPDRQETQYF	TGTGCCAGCTCCCCGGACAGACAAGAGACCCAGTACTTC
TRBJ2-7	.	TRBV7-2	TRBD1	CASRTRTGTYEQYF	TGTGCCAGCAGGACCCGGACAGGCACCTACGAGCAGTACTTC
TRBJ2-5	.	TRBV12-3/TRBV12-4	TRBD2	CASGGTTKETQYF	TGTGCCAGCGGGGGGACTACCAAAGAGACCCAGTACTTC
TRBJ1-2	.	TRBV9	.	CASSVTGEDGYTF	TGTGCCAGCAGCGTAACGGGGGAGGATGGCTACACCTTC
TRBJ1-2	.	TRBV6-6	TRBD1	CASSSRTGNYGYTF	TGTGCCAGCAGTTCCCGGACAGGGAACTATGGCTACACCTTC
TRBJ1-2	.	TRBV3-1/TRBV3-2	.	CASSQDSDTRHTF	TGTGCCAGCAGCCAAGATTCGGACACAAGGCACACCTTC
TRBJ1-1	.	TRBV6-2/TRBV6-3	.	CASSYTGYTEAFF	TGTGCCAGCAGTTACACGGGGTACACTGAAGCTTTCTTT
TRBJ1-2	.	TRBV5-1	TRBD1	CASSDGTDTNYGYTF	TGCGCCAGCAGCGATGGGACAGATACTAACTATGGCTACACCTTC
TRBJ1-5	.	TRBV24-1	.	CATSGGVGPQHF	TGTGCCACCAGTGGGGGGGTTGGGCCCCAGCATTTT
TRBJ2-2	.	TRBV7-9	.	CASSFPQISGELFF	TGTGCCAGCAGCTTCCCTCAGATTTCCGGGGAGCTGTTTTTT
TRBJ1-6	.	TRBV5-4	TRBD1	CASSHSGTDNSPLHF	TGTGCCAGCAGCCATTCCGGGACAGATAATTCACCCCTCCACTTT
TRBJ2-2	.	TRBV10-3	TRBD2	CAINLGLDSTGELFF	TGTGCCATCAACTTGGGACTAGATAGCACCGGGGAGCTGTTTTTT
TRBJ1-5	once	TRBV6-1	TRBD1	CASSEAGTGLQPQHF	TGTGCCAGCAGTGAAGCGGGGACAGGGCTTCAGCCCCAGCATTTT
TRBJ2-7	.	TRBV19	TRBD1	CASSALGQGGNEQYF	TGTGCCAGTAGTGCCCTGGGACAGGGGGGCAACGAGCAGTACTTC
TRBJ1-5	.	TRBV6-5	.	CASTRLNSNQPQHF	TGTGCCAGCACCAGACTGAATAGCAATCAGCCCCAGCATTTT
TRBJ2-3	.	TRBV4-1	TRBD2	CASSQDGRDSGVTQYF	TGCGCCAGCAGCCAAGATGGTCGGGATAGCGGGGTTACGCAGTATTTT
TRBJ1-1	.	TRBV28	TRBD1	CASSLLRDRDTEAFF	TGTGCCAGCAGTTTACTGCGGGACAGGGACACTGAAGCTTTCTTT
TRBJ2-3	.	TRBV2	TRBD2	CASSPSGQITDTQYF	TGTGCCAGCAGTCCTAGCGGGCAAATCACAGATACGCAGTATTTT
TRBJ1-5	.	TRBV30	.	CAWNGGALGGFNQPQHF	TGTGCCTGGAACGGCGGGGCTCTCGGTGGTTTCAATCAGCCCCAGCATTTT
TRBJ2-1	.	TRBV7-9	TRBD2	CASSTGLASEFF	TGTGCCAGCAGCACCGGACTAGCGTCCGAGTTCTTC